This T cell receptor (beta chain) was identified during a study of blood T cell repertoires in COVID-19 (dated by TCRdb to about 2020). The study in broad terms: Collaborator samples came from the United States, Italy and Spain and covered acute and convalescent phases of COVID-19. The material from the prospective study consisted of cDNA or gDNA derived from T cells, B-cell-depleted T cells, or PBMCs. Subjects who had been exposed to COVID-19, were actively infected with it, or had recovered from it provided the deeply sampled blood TCRbeta repertoires that made up the dataset. The repertoires were released in a freely available public database intended as a resource for research on the immune response to SARS-CoV-2. Samples were obtained from the ongoing ImmuneRACE study (first 160 participants) and from approximately 1,200 subjects provided by 6 global collaborators. A de-identified subject ID, COVID-19 status, age in years and sex were almost always included in the sample metadata. Where available, HLA class I and class II types were obtained from metadata supplied by the sample provider rather than from assay-based typing. Broader findings and caveats from the paper: Clinical and demographic metadata were provided uncurated, with the amount varying by source and participant.

The germline V gene yields MDHEN for CDR1 and SYDVKM for CDR2. From the cysteine up to the phenylalanine, the CDR3 has a length of 15 residues. The retained sequence is limited to the CDR3, 45 bases, with the frame set at the first base. V gives up 6 bases and J gives up 8 bases, and the segment between their germline ends measures 19 bases. Samples from volunteer blood donors who had recovered from COVID-19 were contributed by a second Seattle source. Each collaborating institution followed its own protocols to collect whole blood in K2EDTA tubes. For TCRbeta analysis, collaborators shipped samples as frozen whole blood, isolated PBMCs, or DNA extracted from either of those sample types. As to this clone: Its antigen has not been determined. No base-level quality is on record; no much larger clone is a single base apart.

The immunoSEQ Assay, a bias-controlled multiplex PCR, was used to amplify TCRbeta CDR3 regions from genomic DNA. The authors processed their data as follows. The number of nucleated cells in each sample was estimated from the amplification of reference gene primers within the assay. To quantify the absolute abundance of each unique TCRbeta CDR3 rearrangement, sequence reads were collapsed and filtered. For each sample, productive Simpson clonality was calculated by taking the square root of Simpson's diversity index across productive rearrangements. TCRdb took this table from immuneACCESS and kept in-frame rearrangements with V and J called. Such tables lack part of the clones; where checked against another copy, unresolved V genes explain under half of the gap, and the rest is unexplained. That table supplies the V and J calls and clone size; D and trimming were determined from the DNA. The sample table contains hundreds of thousands of clones; only one count was recorded for 75% to 90% of them. Around 1.5% of the sample is held by the ten biggest clonotypes.

This TCR came from a woman in her 40s who had recovered from COVID-19. Sequences were obtained from peripheral blood. The sequence joins TRBV28 to TRBJ1-4; a tentative D call is TRBD1 (5 bases match). The CDR3 protein is CASRALGGVEEKLFF. The sequence in DNA is TGTGCCAGCAGGGCACTTGGGGGGGTGGAGGAAAAACTGTTTTTT.